This paragraph covers one TCR beta chain sequence. The antigen is undetermined. Sequencing used immunoSEQ multiplex PCR; TCRdb keeps in-frame clones, though not all of them. Of 2,000 to 2,500 clones listed, just under 75% were seen once; the top ten hold around 16%. The data derive from a study of immune cell composition in non-small cell lung cancer. CDR1 is WSHSY and CDR2 is SAAADI in the germline V gene. Deletions cut 8 bases from V and 5 bases from J, with 16 bases between. The length of the CDR3 is 14 residues. The study's findings and limits: It was not proven that tumour-reactive clones equal dominant tumour-associated clones.

The sample was also reused in another study, on CD4 T cells in lung cancer. From that second work: Before blood donation, patients had received platinum chemotherapy among other treatments.

The sample consisted of lung tumor tissue. This TCR derives from a human donor with non-small cell lung cancer. The chain uses TRBV10-2 and TRBJ2-1; weak D call: TRBD2 (7 bases). The CDR3 nucleotides are TGCGCCAGCCTCGTTGGGGGGGGCCACAATGAGCAGTTCTTC. Its protein product is CASLVGGGHNEQFF.